The clone carrying this T cell receptor beta chain has a handful of counts. What it recognizes is unknown. This entry is derived from a study of T cell responses to AZD1222 COVID-19 vaccine. Whole-study results and caveats: The study found Spike-specific TCR breadth and depth rose after two AZD1222 doses.

TCRdb keeps only in-frame clones here, not all; method: immunoSEQ multiplex PCR. The table lists 25,000 to 35,000 clones, roughly 78% of them singletons, with 4.5% to 7% in the top ten. Per the germline V gene, CDR1 is SGHAT and CDR2 is FQDESV (reference sequence). This CDR3 contains 16 residues. V trimming: 5 bases; J trimming: 2 bases; junction bases outside the gene matches: 9. This TCR was recovered from an adult in good health. Sequencing was performed on peripheral blood, taken on day 0 of AZD1222 vaccination. The V call is TRBV11-1, the J call TRBJ1-2, with 9 nucleotides matching TRBD1. CDR3 region: CASSPGTGIGNYGYTF. In nucleotides, the CDR3 is TGTGCCAGCAGCCCGGGGACAGGGATAGGAAACTATGGCTACACCTTC.